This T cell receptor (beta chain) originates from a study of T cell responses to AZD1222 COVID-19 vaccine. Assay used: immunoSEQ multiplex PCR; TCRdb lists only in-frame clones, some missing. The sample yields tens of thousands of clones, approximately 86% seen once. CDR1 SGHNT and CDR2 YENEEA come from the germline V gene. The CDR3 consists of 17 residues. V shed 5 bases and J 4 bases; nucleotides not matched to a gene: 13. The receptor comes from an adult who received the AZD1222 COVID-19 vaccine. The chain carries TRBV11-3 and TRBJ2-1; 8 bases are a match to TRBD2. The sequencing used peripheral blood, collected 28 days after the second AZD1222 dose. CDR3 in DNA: TGTGCCAGCAGCAAAGGGCCAACTAGCGGCCCTTACAATGAGCAGTTCTTC. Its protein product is CASSKGPTSGPYNEQFF.